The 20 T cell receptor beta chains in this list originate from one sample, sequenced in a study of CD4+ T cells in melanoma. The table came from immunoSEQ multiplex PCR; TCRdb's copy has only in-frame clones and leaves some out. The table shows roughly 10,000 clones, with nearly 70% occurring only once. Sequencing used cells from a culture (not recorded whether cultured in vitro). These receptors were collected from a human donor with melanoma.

CDR3 sequence: CASRGGGYEQFF. For the CDR3, the DNA is TGTGCCAGCCGTGGGGGGGGCTATGAGCAGTTCTTC. This rearrangement joins TRBV11-2 to TRBJ2-1; D perhaps matches TRBD2 (7 bases). Trimming shortened V by 8 bases and J by 8 bases, and 13 bases separated the two germline ends. The germline CDR1 and CDR2 sequences are SGHAT and FQNNGV. The CDR3 has 12 amino acids.

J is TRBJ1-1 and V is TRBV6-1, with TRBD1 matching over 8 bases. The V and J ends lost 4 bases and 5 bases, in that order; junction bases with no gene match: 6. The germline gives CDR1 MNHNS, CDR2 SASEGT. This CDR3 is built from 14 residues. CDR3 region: CASSATGGRTEAFF. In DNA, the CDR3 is TGTGCCAGCAGTGCAACAGGGGGTCGGACTGAAGCTTTCTTT.

DNA for the CDR3: TGTGCCAGCAGACCGGGACAGAAGAACACTGAAGCTTTCTTT. It translates to CASRPGQKNTEAFF. This sequence joins TRBV6-6 and TRBJ1-1, with 7 positions matching TRBD1. V lost 6 bases to trimming and J lost 1 base; unmatched junction nucleotides: 5. CDR1 is MNHNY and CDR2 is SVGAGI in the germline V gene (reference sequence). The CDR3 extends over 14 amino acids.

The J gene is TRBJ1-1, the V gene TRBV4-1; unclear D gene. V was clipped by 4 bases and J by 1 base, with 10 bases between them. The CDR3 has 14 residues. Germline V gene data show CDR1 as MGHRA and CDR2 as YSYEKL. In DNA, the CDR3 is TGCGCCAGCAGCCCCGGGTGGGGGAACACTGAAGCTTTCTTT. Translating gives CASSPGWGNTEAFF.

CDR3 sequence (DNA): TGTGCTAGTGGTTTGCTATTTGTTCGGGGTCCGGCATACAATGAGCAGTTCTTC. It yields the protein CASGLLFVRGPAYNEQFF. V usage is TRBV12-5 and J usage is TRBJ2-1; tentatively, D is TRBD2 (5 bases). Trimming shortened V by 2 bases and J by 4 bases, and 21 bases separated the two germline ends. This CDR3 contains 18 residues. Germline V gene data show CDR1 as LGHNT and CDR2 as FRNRAP.

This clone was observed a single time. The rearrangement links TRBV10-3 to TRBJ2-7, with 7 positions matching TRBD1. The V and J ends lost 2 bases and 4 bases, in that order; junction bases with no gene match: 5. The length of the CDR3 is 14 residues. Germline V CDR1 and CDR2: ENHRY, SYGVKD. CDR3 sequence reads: CAISEDRARYEQYF. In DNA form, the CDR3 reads TGTGCCATCAGTGAGGACAGGGCACGGTACGAGCAGTACTTC.

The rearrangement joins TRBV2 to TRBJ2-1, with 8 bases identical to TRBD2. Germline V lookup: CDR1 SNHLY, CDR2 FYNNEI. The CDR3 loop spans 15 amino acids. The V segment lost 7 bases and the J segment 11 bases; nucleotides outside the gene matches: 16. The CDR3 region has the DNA TGTGCCAGCACCCCTGGGAGCGGGGGCCAAGCAAAGCAGTTCTTC. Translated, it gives CASTPGSGGQAKQFF.

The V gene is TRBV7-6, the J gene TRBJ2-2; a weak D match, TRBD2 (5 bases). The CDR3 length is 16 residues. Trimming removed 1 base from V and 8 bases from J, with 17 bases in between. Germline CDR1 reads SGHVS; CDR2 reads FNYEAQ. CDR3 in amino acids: CASSLGLRGSRGELFF. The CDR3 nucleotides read TGTGCCAGCAGCTTAGGACTCCGGGGATCGAGGGGGGAGCTGTTTTTT.

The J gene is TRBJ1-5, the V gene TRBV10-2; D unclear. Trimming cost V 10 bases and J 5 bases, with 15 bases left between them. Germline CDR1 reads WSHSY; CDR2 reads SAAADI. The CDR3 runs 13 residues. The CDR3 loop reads CATSEGFYQPQHF. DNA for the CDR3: TGCGCCACCAGCGAGGGTTTTTATCAGCCCCAGCATTTT.

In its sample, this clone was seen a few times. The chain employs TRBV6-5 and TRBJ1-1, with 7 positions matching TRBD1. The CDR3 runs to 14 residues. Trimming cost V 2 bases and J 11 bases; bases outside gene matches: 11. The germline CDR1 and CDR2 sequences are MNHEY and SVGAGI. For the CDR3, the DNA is TGTGCCAGCAGTTACGGAGCAGGGGGGGTTGGTGCTTTCTTT. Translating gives CASSYGAGGVGAFF.

CDR3 DNA: TGTGCCAGCAGTAAAGCTCTAGCGGGGGTAGATACGCAGTATTTT. This sequence encodes CASSKALAGVDTQYF. The chain carries TRBV27 and TRBJ2-3; 10 positions agree with TRBD2. The germline CDR1 and CDR2 sequences are MNHEY and SMNVEV (reference sequence). The length of the CDR3 is 15 residues. The V segment lost 5 bases and the J segment 5 bases; nucleotides outside the gene matches: 7.

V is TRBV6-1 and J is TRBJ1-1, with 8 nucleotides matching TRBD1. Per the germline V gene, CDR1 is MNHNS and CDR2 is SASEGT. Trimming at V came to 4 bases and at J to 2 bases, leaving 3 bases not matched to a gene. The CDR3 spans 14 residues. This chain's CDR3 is CASSVTGVNTEAFF. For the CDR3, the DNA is TGTGCCAGCAGTGTGACAGGGGTCAACACTGAAGCTTTCTTT.

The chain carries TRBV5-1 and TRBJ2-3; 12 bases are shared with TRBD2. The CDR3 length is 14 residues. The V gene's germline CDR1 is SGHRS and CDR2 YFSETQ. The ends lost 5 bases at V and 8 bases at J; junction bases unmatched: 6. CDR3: CASSTTSGGGTQYF. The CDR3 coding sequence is TGCGCCAGCAGTACGACTAGCGGGGGTGGTACGCAGTATTTT.

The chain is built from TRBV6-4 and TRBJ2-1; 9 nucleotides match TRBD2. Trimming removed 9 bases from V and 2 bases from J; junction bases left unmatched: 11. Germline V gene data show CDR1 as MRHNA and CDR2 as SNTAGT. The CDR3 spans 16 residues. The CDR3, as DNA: TGTGCCAGTGCCGGACTAAGCGGGGGGCCCTACAATGAGCAGTTCTTC. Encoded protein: CASAGLSGGPYNEQFF.

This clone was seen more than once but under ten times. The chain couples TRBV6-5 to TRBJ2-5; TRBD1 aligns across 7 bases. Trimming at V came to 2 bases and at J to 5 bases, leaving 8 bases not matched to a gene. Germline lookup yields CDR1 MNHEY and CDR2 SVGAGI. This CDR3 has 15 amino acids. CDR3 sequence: CASSYPRQGRETQYF. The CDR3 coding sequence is TGTGCCAGCAGTTACCCGAGACAGGGACGGGAGACCCAGTACTTC.

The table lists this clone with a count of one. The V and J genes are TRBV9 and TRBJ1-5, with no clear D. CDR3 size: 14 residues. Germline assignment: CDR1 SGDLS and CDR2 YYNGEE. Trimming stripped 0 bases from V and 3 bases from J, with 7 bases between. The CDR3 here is CASSVGQVNQPQHF. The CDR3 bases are TGTGCCAGCAGCGTAGGCCAGGTCAATCAGCCCCAGCATTTT.

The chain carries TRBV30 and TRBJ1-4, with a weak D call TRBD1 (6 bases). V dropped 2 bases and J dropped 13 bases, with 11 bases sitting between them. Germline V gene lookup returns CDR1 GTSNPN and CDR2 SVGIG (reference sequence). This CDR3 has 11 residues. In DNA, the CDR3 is TGTGCCTGGAGTCAGGGGCGCAGACTGTTTTTT. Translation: CAWSQGRRLFF. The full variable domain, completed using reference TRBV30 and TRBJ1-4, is SQTIHQWPATLVQPVGSPLSLECTVEGTSNPNLYWYRQAAGRGLQLLFYSVGIGQISSEVPQNLSASRPQDRQFILSSKKLLLSDSGFYLCAWSQGRRLFFGSGTQLSVL.

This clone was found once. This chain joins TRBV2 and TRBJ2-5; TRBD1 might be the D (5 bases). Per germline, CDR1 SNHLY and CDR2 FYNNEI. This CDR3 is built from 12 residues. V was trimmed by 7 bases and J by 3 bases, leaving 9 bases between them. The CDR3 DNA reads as TGTGCCAGCAAAAAGACAGAAGAGACCCAGTACTTC. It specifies CASKKTEETQYF.

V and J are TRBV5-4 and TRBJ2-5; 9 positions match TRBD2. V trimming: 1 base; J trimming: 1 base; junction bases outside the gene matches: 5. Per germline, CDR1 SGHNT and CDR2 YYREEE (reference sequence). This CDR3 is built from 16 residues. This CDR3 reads CASSLSPAGGQETQYF. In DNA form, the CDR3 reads TGTGCCAGCAGCTTGTCCCCAGCGGGGGGCCAAGAGACCCAGTACTTC. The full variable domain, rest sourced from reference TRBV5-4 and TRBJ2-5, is ETGVTQSPTHLIKTRGQQVTLRCSSQSGHNTVSWYQQALGQGPQFIFQYYREEENGRGNFPPRFSGLQFPNYSSELNVNALELDDSALYLCASSLSPAGGQETQYFGPGTRLLVL.

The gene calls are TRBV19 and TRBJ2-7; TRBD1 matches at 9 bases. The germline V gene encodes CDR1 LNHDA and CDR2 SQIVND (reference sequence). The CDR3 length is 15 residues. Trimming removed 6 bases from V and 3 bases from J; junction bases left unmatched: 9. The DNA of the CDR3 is TGTGCCAGTAGCCCCCGGGACAGGGCAATCTACGAGCAGTACTTC. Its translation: CASSPRDRAIYEQYF. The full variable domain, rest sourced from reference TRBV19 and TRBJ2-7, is DGGITQSPKYLFRKEGQNVTLSCEQNLNHDAMYWYRQDPGQGLRLIYYSQIVNDFQKGDIAEGYSVSREKKESFPLTVTSAQKNPTAFYLCASSPRDRAIYEQYFGPGTRLTVT.